The table lists the clone carrying this T cell receptor (gamma chain) with many counts. This likely came from a read error, as a far larger clone is one base away. Distinct nucleotide sequences in the sample also encode this CDR3. These data belong to a study of γδ T cells in repeated Plasmodium falciparum infection. TCRdb made new clone calls on the multiplex PCR reads using CATT. The sample shows 13,000 to 15,000 gamma-chain clones, under 2% of them seen only once. Vgamma9/Vdelta2+ and Vdelta2-negative gammadelta T cells were flow-sorted from PBMC for bulk sequencing. The V and J ends lost 0 bases and 3 bases, in that order; junction bases with no gene match: 8. This CDR3 comprises 19 residues. Germline CDR1 reads GITISATS; CDR2 reads ISYDGTV (reference sequence).

The clonotype originates from a pool of human donors (malaria-infected and uninfected, not separated). The chain recombines TRGV9 with TRGJP. Sequenced sample: gamma-delta T cells from blood. DNA for the CDR3: TGTGCCTTGTGGGAGGTGGAGTTCTCGCAAGAGTTGGGCAAAAAAATCAAGGTATTT. It is translated as CALWEVEFSQELGKKIKVF.